Below, one TCR beta chain is given with its context. The V gene end was trimmed by 10 bases and the J gene end by 5 bases; junction bases not matched to a gene: 7. CDR3 length: 14 residues. Germline loops: CDR1 MNHEY, CDR2 SVGAGI. The data were obtained in a study of blood T cell repertoires in COVID-19. Authors' data handling: Quantification of nucleated cells was approximated via reference gene primer amplification. Profiling relied on immunoSEQ multiplex PCR, and the TCRdb table lists in-frame clones only, not all of them. For V, J and clone size, that table is used; D and trimming come from the DNA. The repertoire holds roughly 200,000 clones, with around 80% as singletons.

The chain couples TRBV6-5 to TRBJ2-7; 14 bases align to TRBD2. The sequence was obtained from a human donor in a cohort sampled during active COVID-19. Material: peripheral blood. The chain's CDR3 is CAIRTSGRSDEQYF. The CDR3, as DNA: TGTGCCATCCGGACTAGCGGGAGGTCCGACGAGCAGTACTTC.